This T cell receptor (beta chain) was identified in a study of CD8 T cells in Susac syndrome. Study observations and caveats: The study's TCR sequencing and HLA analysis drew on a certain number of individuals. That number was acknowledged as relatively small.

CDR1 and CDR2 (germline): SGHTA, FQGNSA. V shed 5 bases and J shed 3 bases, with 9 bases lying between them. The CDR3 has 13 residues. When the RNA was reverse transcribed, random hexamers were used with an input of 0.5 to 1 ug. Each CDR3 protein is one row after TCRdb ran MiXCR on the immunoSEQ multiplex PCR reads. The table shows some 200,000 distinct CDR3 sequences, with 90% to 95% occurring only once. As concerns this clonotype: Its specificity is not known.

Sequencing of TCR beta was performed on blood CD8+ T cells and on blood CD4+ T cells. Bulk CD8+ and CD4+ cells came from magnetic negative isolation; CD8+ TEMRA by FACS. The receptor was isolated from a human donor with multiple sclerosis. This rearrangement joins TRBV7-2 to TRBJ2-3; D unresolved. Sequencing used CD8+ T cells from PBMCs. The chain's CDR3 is CASSTLPTDTQYF. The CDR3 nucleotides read TGTGCCAGCAGCACCCTTCCTACAGATACGCAGTATTTT.